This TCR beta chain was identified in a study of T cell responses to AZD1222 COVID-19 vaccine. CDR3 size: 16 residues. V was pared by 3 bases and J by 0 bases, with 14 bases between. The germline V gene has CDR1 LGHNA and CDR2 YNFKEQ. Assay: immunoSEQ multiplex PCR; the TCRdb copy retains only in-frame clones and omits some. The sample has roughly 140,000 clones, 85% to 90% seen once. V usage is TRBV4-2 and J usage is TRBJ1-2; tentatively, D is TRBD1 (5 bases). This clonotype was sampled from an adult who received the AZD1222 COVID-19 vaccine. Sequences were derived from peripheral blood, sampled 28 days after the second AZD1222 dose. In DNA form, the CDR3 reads TGTGCCAGCAGCCATGTTGGGGCAGATCCTAACTATGGCTACACCTTC. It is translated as CASSHVGADPNYGYTF.